These 3 T cell receptor beta chains were all obtained from the same sample, sequenced in a study of blood T cell repertoires in COVID-19. Data came from immunoSEQ multiplex PCR; TCRdb stores just in-frame clones and leaves some out. The repertoire holds 200,000 or so clones, with around 83% as singletons. Sequencing input: peripheral blood. These receptors all come from a man in his forties who had recovered from COVID-19.

The gene calls are TRBV30 and TRBJ1-1; no clear D. The CDR3 contains 13 residues. The germline V and J ends were trimmed by 2 bases and 3 bases, with 10 bases remaining between them. The V gene's germline CDR1 is GTSNPN and CDR2 SVGIG (reference sequence). The CDR3: CAWSQVWDTEAFF. Written as DNA, the CDR3 is TGTGCCTGGAGTCAGGTGTGGGACACTGAAGCTTTCTTT.

This clone was seen only a few times. The rearrangement uses TRBV6-4 and TRBJ1-2; D might be TRBD1 (5 bases). Looked up from germline, CDR1 is MRHNA and CDR2 is SNTAGT. V shed 6 bases and J shed 5 bases, with 25 bases lying between them. The CDR3 runs 17 residues. This CDR3 reads CASRTSTAKQIFYGYTF. The CDR3 DNA reads as TGTGCCAGCAGGACCTCGACAGCCAAACAGATTTTTTATGGCTACACCTTC.

V gene TRBV5-8 combines with J gene TRBJ1-5; D gene uncertain. CDR1 and CDR2 from the germline V gene are SGHTS and YDEGEE. Trimming pared 0 bases from V and 5 bases from J, leaving 12 bases between. There are 15 residues in the CDR3. CDR3 sequence: CASSLAGVLDQPQHF. CDR3 coding DNA: TGTGCCAGCAGCTTGGCCGGGGTACTCGATCAGCCCCAGCATTTT.